This TCR beta chain was observed in a study of cytomegalovirus exposure and HLA in healthy donors. Germline V gene lookup returns CDR1 SGHRS and CDR2 YFSETQ. The V segment lost 6 bases and the J segment 1 base; nucleotides outside the gene matches: 9. The CDR3 contains 16 residues. PCR employed 60 Vbeta and 13 Jbeta primers. Clones were sequenced by immunoSEQ multiplex PCR, and TCRdb holds only the in-frame ones, with some missing. The sample holds about 150,000 clones, around 83% seen once. The sequence was collected from a woman younger than 30 in good health and CMV-seronegative. Sequencing was performed on PBMCs. The rearrangement joins TRBV5-1 to TRBJ2-1, with 8 bases matching TRBD2. The DNA of the CDR3 is TGCGCCAGCACCAGCGGGGGTAGCGGGTCCTACAATGAGCAGTTCTTC. Its translation: CASTSGGSGSYNEQFF.